These T cell receptor beta chains were read from a single sample in a study of T cell repertoires in cytomegalovirus infection. These TCRs' antigens remain unknown. TCRdb re-analysed the reads in MiXCR, keeping a single row per CDR3 protein. The repertoire includes tens of thousands of distinct CDR3 sequences, 20% of them detected once, and under 85% sits in the top ten. Sequencing was performed on CD8+ T cells from cultured PBMCs, taken from culture after CMV antigen stimulation. Source of these receptors: a human donor in good health (CMV status not recorded). Some clones in this sample may be carry-over from other donors' samples. The CDR3 runs from the conserved cysteine through the conserved F or W. The D gene is left open where the match is weak. Only part of the rows carry a size: once, few, many, or a class if the clone is expanded.

J: TRBJ2-1
V: TRBV5-1
size: NA
D: NA
CDR3: CASSLAVGGFYNEQFF
DNA: TGCGCCAGCAGCTTGGCCGTGGGGGGTTTCTACAATGAGCAGTTCTTC

J: TRBJ1-5
V: TRBV4-1
size: NA
D: NA
CDR3: CASSQGGAVWNQPQHF
DNA: TGCGCCAGCAGCCAAGGGGGCGCGGTGTGGAATCAGCCCCAGCATTTT

J: TRBJ2-3
V: TRBV12-3/TRBV12-4
size: few
D: NA
CDR3: CASTVRVGADTQYF
DNA: TGTGCCAGCACCGTGAGGGTGGGTGCAGATACGCAGTATTTT

J: TRBJ2-3
V: TRBV19
size: few
D: NA
CDR3: CASSIGPLTDTQYF
DNA: TGTGCCAGTAGTATTGGGCCTCTGACAGATACGCAGTATTTT

J: TRBJ1-2
V: TRBV2
size: NA
D: NA
CDR3: CASSEGTAIPNYGYTF
DNA: TGTGCCAGCAGTGAAGGGACAGCAATTCCCAACTATGGCTACACCTTC

J: TRBJ2-1
V: TRBV7-9
size: few
D: TRBD2
CDR3: CASSLDPLGRSNEQFF
DNA: TGTGCCAGCAGCTTAGATCCACTCGGGAGGTCCAATGAGCAGTTCTTC

J: TRBJ2-7
V: TRBV11-2
size: few
D: TRBD1
CDR3: CASSSTGVAYEQYF
DNA: TGTGCCAGCAGCTCTACAGGGGTGGCCTACGAGCAGTACTTC

J: TRBJ1-2
V: TRBV6-6
size: NA
D: NA
CDR3: CASWSLGIGYTF
DNA: TGTGCCAGCTGGTCCTTGGGGATCGGCTACACCTTC

J: TRBJ2-3
V: TRBV10-3
size: NA
D: NA
CDR3: CAISAGSPADTQYF
DNA: TGTGCCATCAGTGCGGGCTCTCCCGCGGATACGCAGTATTTT

J: TRBJ2-1
V: TRBV11-1
size: NA
D: NA
CDR3: CASSPPLGSQFF
DNA: TGTGCCAGCAGCCCCCCTCTGGGATCTCAGTTCTTC

J: TRBJ1-4
V: TRBV7-8
size: NA
D: NA
CDR3: CASSWPGEGLNEKLFF
DNA: TGTGCCAGCAGCTGGCCCGGGGAGGGATTGAATGAAAAACTGTTTTTT

J: TRBJ1-1
V: TRBV4-1
size: many
D: NA
CDR3: CASRKNRVTIGKGAFF
DNA: TGCGCCAGCAGGAAAAACAGGGTCACTATCGGGAAGGGAGCTTTCTTT

J: TRBJ2-7
V: TRBV7-6
size: NA
D: NA
CDR3: CASSLILYEQYF
DNA: TGTGCCAGCAGCTTAATCCTCTACGAGCAGTACTTC

J: TRBJ2-1
V: TRBV20-1
size: medium-sized
D: TRBD2
CDR3: CSAWGLADVQGQFF
DNA: TGCAGTGCTTGGGGACTAGCGGATGTACAGGGGCAGTTCTTC

J: TRBJ1-1
V: TRBV7-6
size: NA
D: NA
CDR3: CASSLENTEAFF
DNA: TGTGCCAGCAGCTTAGAGAACACTGAAGCTTTCTTT

J: TRBJ1-2
V: TRBV7-9
size: few
D: NA
CDR3: CASSFTGTRGYTF
DNA: TGTGCCAGCAGCTTCACAGGGACCCGGGGCTACACCTTC

J: TRBJ2-5
V: TRBV28
size: NA
D: TRBD1
CDR3: CASSFPGGETQYF
DNA: TGTGCCAGCAGTTTTCCAGGGGGAGAGACCCAGTACTTC